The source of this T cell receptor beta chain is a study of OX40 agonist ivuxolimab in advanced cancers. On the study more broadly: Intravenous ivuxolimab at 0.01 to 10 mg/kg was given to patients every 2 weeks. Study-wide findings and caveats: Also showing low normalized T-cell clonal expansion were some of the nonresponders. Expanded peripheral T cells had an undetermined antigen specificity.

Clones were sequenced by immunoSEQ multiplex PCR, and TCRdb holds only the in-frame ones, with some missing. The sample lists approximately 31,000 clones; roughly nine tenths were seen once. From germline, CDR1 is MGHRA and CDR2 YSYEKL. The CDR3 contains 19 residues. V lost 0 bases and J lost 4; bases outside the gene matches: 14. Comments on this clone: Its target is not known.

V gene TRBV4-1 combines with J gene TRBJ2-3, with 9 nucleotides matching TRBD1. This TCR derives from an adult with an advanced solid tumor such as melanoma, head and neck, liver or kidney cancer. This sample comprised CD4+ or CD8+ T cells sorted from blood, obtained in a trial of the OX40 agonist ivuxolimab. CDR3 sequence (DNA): TGCGCCAGCAGCCAAGAGGAGACCGGGACAGGGAGTTTTCCAGATACGCAGTATTTT. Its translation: CASSQEETGTGSFPDTQYF.